The 8 T cell receptor beta chains in this list originate from one sample, sequenced in a study of read filtering for tumor transcriptome and immune sequencing. From around 440 ng of RNA, a library with molecular barcoded alpha/delta and beta/gamma adaptors was made. TCRdb re-derived calls from the reads in MiXCR, one entry per CDR3 protein. The table has approximately 62,000 distinct CDR3 sequences, around a fifth seen once; the top ten hold about a tenth. The sample consisted of a population of CD138-negative cells sorted from bone marrow. The receptors stem from a donor at least 40 years old with multiple myeloma.

J is TRBJ2-1 and V is TRBV9, with 10 bases identical to TRBD1. CDR3 size: 16 residues. The V gene's germline CDR1 is SGDLS and CDR2 YYNGEE. V shed 7 bases and J 3 bases; nucleotides not matched to a gene: 10. The DNA for the CDR3 is TGTGCCAGCGGTGAGGACAGGGGGTCTTACTACAATGAGCAGTTCTTC. Translation gives CASGEDRGSYYNEQFF. Variable domain in full (rest from reference TRBV9 and TRBJ2-1): DSGVTQTPKHLITATGQRVTLRCSPRSGDLSVYWYQQSLDQGLQFLIQYYNGEERAKGNILERFSAQQFPDLHSELNLSSLELGDSALYFCASGEDRGSYYNEQFFGPGTRLTVL.

This clonotype was observed many times. The genes are TRBV19 and TRBJ2-3, with 7 bases identical to TRBD2. V gave up 7 bases and J gave up 2 bases; unmatched junction bases: 6. The germline V gene encodes CDR1 LNHDA and CDR2 SQIVND (reference sequence). The CDR3 contains 14 residues. DNA of the CDR3: TGTGCCAGTAACCAGCGGGATCTCACAGATACGCAGTATTTT. This gives the protein CASNQRDLTDTQYF.

This clonotype occurred many times. The chain uses TRBV5-1 and TRBJ2-7, with 7 bases that match TRBD1. The CDR3 length is 16 residues. Germline CDR1 is SGHRS and CDR2 is YFSETQ. V was clipped by 0 bases and J by 5 bases; unmatched bases: 11. The DNA of the CDR3 is TGCGCCAGCAGCTTGGGCCCAGGGACAGATTTTGACGAGCAGTACTTC. Translated: CASSLGPGTDFDEQYF.

In its sample, this clonotype ranks as medium-sized (0.01 to 0.1%). The chain uses TRBV20-1 and TRBJ2-1; D not resolved. The CDR3 consists of 10 residues. Germline values: CDR1 DFQATT, CDR2 SNEGSKA (reference sequence). Trimming took off 4 bases at V and 7 bases at J, with 5 bases between the two ends. CDR3 in DNA: TGCAGTGCTACTACTAATGAGCAGTTCTTC. This encodes CSATTNEQFF.

Many counts were recorded for this clonotype. The V gene is TRBV27, the J gene TRBJ2-7; 12 bases match TRBD2. The CDR3 runs 17 residues. Germline lookup yields CDR1 MNHEY and CDR2 SMNVEV (reference sequence). Trimming removed 2 bases from V and 3 bases from J; junction bases left unmatched: 8. CDR3 loop: CASSLRTSGAAVYEQYF. The CDR3 region has the DNA TGTGCCAGCAGTTTACGGACTAGCGGGGCCGCTGTCTACGAGCAGTACTTC.

In its sample, this clonotype was seen many times. The V gene is TRBV28, the J gene TRBJ2-7, with TRBD1 matching 9 bases. CDR1 is MDHEN and CDR2 is SYDVKM in the germline V gene. This CDR3 has 13 amino acids. V shed 5 bases, J shed 6 bases, and the junction held 5 bases outside the gene matches. The CDR3 spells CASSLTGGFEQYF. The CDR3 coding sequence is TGTGCCAGCAGTCTTACAGGGGGCTTCGAGCAGTACTTC.

This clonotype has just one count. This may come from a read error, since a much larger clone is one base off. The chain combines TRBV20-1 with TRBJ2-3; D uncertain. Germline loops: CDR1 DFQATT, CDR2 SNEGSKA (reference sequence). There are 13 residues in the CDR3. The CDR3: CSAQITVTDMQYF. CDR3 nucleotides: TGCAGTGCTCAGATCACTGTCACAGATATGCAGTATTTT.

V usage is TRBV11-2 and J usage is TRBJ2-5; 9 bases map to TRBD2. This CDR3 has 16 amino acids. The germline V gene encodes CDR1 SGHAT and CDR2 FQNNGV. V lost 0 bases to trimming and J lost 6 bases; unmatched junction nucleotides: 8. CDR3 sequence reads: CASSLDGAGGGQTQYF. CDR3 coding DNA: TGTGCCAGCAGCTTAGACGGCGCGGGGGGGGGGCAGACCCAGTACTTC.